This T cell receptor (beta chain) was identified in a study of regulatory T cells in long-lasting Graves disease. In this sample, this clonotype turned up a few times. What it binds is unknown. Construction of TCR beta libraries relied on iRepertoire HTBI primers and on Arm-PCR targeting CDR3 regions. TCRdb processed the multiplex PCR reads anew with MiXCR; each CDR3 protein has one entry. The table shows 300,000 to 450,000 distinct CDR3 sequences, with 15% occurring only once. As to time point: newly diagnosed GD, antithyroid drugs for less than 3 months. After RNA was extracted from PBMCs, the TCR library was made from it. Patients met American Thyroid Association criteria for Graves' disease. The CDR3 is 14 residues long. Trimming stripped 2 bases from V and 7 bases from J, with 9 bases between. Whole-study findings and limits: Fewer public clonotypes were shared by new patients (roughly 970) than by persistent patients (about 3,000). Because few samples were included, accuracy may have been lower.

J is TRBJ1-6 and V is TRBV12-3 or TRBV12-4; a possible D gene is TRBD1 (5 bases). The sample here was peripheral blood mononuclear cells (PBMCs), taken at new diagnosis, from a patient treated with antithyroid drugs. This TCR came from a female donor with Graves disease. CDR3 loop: CASSLLRGNSPLHF. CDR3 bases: TGTGCCAGCAGTTTATTAAGGGGAAATTCACCCCTCCACTTT.